The 13 T cell receptor beta chains given below trace back to one sample, sequenced in a study of early T cells in non-severe SARS-CoV-2 infection. From the 5' RACE reads, TCRdb called clonotypes with MiXCR, one entry per CDR3 protein. Among about 35,000 distinct CDR3 sequences, roughly 8% were seen once, and the ten largest hold around 11%. The material was whole blood, obtained at baseline. The receptors shown here come from an adult who was a healthcare worker with PCR-confirmed SARS-CoV-2 infection or an uninfected control (not recorded which).

The table lists this clonotype with many counts. The chain couples TRBV7-2 to TRBJ2-3; D remains unclear. The V gene's germline CDR1 is SGHTA and CDR2 FQGNSA. V lost 5 bases and J lost 0, with 12 bases in between. CDR3 length: 15 residues. The CDR3 nucleotides are TGTGCCAGCAGCCGCGCAAGCTCTAGCACAGATACGCAGTATTTT. It translates to CASSRASSSTDTQYF. The variable domain in full, completed from reference TRBV7-2 and TRBJ2-3, reads GAGVSQSPSNKVTEKGKDVELRCDPISGHTALYWYRQSLGQGLEFLIYFQGNSAPDKSGLPSDRFSAERTGGSVSTLTIQRTQQEDSAVYLCASSRASSSTDTQYFGPGTRLTVL.

This clonotype showed up many times. J is TRBJ2-1 and V is TRBV20-1; the match to TRBD1 covers 9 bases. Germline trimming cut 5 bases from V and 6 bases from J; bases unmatched to any gene: 5. Germline-derived CDR1 and CDR2 are DFQATT and SNEGSKA (reference sequence). CDR3 length: 13 amino acids. This chain's CDR3 is CSAPGQGTNEQFF. CDR3 sequence (DNA): TGCAGTGCTCCCGGACAGGGGACCAATGAGCAGTTCTTC.

The chain has TRBV24-1 and TRBJ2-7; unclear D gene. Germline CDR1 and CDR2: KGHDR and SFDVKD. Trimming cost V 3 bases and J 3 bases, with 5 bases left between them. The CDR3 covers 12 residues. CDR3 in amino acids: CATSDGRYEQYF. The CDR3 DNA is TGTGCCACCAGTGATGGCCGCTACGAGCAGTACTTC.

In its sample, this clonotype was seen many times. The chain is built from TRBV2 and TRBJ2-7; a possible D gene is TRBD1 (5 bases). Germline V gene sequence: CDR1 SNHLY, CDR2 FYNNEI. There are 12 residues in the CDR3. Trimming took off 6 bases at V and 2 bases at J, with 8 bases between the two ends. The CDR3 DNA reads TGTGCCAGCAGACAGGAGACCTACGAGCAGTACTTC. It codes for CASRQETYEQYF.

This clonotype has only a few counts. The chain recombines TRBV7-2 with TRBJ2-3, with 10 bases fitting TRBD2. This CDR3 has 19 residues. J gave up 1 base and V 3 bases, and 13 bases lay outside the gene matches. Germline values: CDR1 SGHTA, CDR2 FQGNSA. The CDR3 is CASSLSPSGGFTRTDTQYF. In nucleotides, the CDR3 is TGTGCCAGCAGCTTGTCCCCTAGCGGGGGATTCACCCGCACAGATACGCAGTATTTT.

The chain recombines TRBV4-3 with TRBJ1-2; D gene uncertain. V lost 0 bases, J lost 1 base, and 6 bases lay in between. The CDR3 loop spans 14 amino acids. CDR1 is LGHNA and CDR2 is YSLEER in the germline V gene. The CDR3 loop reads CASSQDMGNYGYTF. CDR3 coding DNA: TGCGCCAGCAGCCAAGACATGGGTAACTATGGCTACACCTTC.

This clonotype showed up many times. V is TRBV20-1 and J is TRBJ2-3, with 10 nucleotides matching TRBD1. Germline lookup yields CDR1 DFQATT and CDR2 SNEGSKA (reference sequence). CDR3 length: 15 amino acids. V was pared by 5 bases and J by 6 bases, with 11 bases of the junction left unmatched. The CDR3 protein is CSAGEPGQGTDTQYF. In DNA form, the CDR3 reads TGCAGTGCTGGGGAACCGGGACAGGGGACCGATACGCAGTATTTT.

On this clonotype itself: A much larger clone lies one base from this, so it may be a read error. V is TRBV6-6 and J is TRBJ2-3, with no clear D. This CDR3 is 13 amino acids long. Germline CDR1 is MNHNY and CDR2 is SVGAGI (reference sequence). In nucleotides, the CDR3 is TGTGCCAGCAGTTACACCCACACAGATACGCAGAATTTT. This translates into CASSYTHTDTQNF.

This clonotype was observed a handful of times. J is TRBJ1-6 and V is TRBV10-3, with unresolved D. V dropped 4 bases and J dropped 7 bases, with 14 bases sitting between them. The length of the CDR3 is 15 residues. The germline gives CDR1 ENHRY, CDR2 SYGVKD. CDR3 sequence reads: CAISVERETNSPLHF. Here the CDR3 DNA reads TGTGCCATCAGTGTAGAGAGGGAAACAAATTCACCCCTCCACTTT.

This clonotype was observed many times. V and J are TRBV20-1 and TRBJ2-4, with 7 bases that match TRBD1. The ends lost 4 bases at V and 9 bases at J; junction bases unmatched: 6. This CDR3 spans 12 amino acids. The V gene's germline CDR1 is DFQATT and CDR2 SNEGSKA (reference sequence). CDR3 nucleotide sequence: TGCAGTGCTATCCGTAGACAGGGCATTCAGTACTTC. Its translation: CSAIRRQGIQYF.

This rearrangement joins TRBV19 to TRBJ2-7, with D tentatively TRBD1 (6 bases). The CDR3 covers 14 residues. Germline V CDR1 and CDR2: LNHDA, SQIVND (reference sequence). Trimming stripped 3 bases from V and 5 bases from J, with 14 bases between. The chain's CDR3 is CASSMGAGTHEQYF. The CDR3, as DNA: TGTGCCAGTAGTATGGGGGCAGGCACCCACGAGCAGTACTTC.

There are many counts of this clonotype. The gene calls are TRBV29-1 and TRBJ1-3; tentative D call: TRBD1 (5 bases). This CDR3 spans 18 amino acids. Germline V gene sequence: CDR1 SQVTM, CDR2 ANQGSEA. V was trimmed by 0 bases and J by 0 bases, leaving 18 bases between them. The CDR3 protein is CSVEDGGRTLDSGNTIYF. CDR3 in DNA: TGCAGCGTTGAAGATGGAGGAAGGACATTAGACTCTGGAAACACCATATATTTT.

This clonotype was seen repeatedly, ten times or more. The genes are TRBV25-1 and TRBJ1-1; D is undetermined. CDR3 length: 15 amino acids. Per germline, CDR1 MGHDK and CDR2 SYGVNS. V lost 4 bases to trimming and J lost 1 base, with 13 bases between them. The CDR3 sequence: CASSGMGGKNTEAFF. The DNA of the CDR3 is TGTGCCAGCAGTGGCATGGGTGGCAAGAACACTGAAGCTTTCTTT.